A selection of T cell receptor beta chains follows, all from one sample in a study of T cells in Graves' hyperthyroidism and ophthalmopathy. TCRdb called the multiplex PCR reads again in MiXCR, with one record for every CDR3 protein. The sample lists approximately 560,000 distinct CDR3 sequences, 46% occurring once. Sample: peripheral blood or thyroid tissue (not recorded which). The receptors come from a woman between 18 and 30 years old with Graves' hyperthyroidism. Both conserved end residues are part of each CDR3. The D gene is left open where the match is weak. The listing skips clone size in some rows; elsewhere it reads once, few, many or a size class.

J	D	V	size	CDR3	DNA
TRBJ2-6	NA	TRBV5-1	NA	CASRVGANVLTF	TGCGCCAGCAGGGTCGGGGCCAACGTCCTGACTTTC
TRBJ2-5	NA	TRBV29-1	many	CSEGGAGSRIETQYF	TGCAGCGAGGGTGGAGCGGGCAGCAGGATAGAGACCCAGTACTTC
TRBJ2-6	NA	TRBV18	once	CASSPGVSGANVLTF	TGTGCCAGCTCACCCGGAGTCTCTGGGGCCAACGTCCTGACTTTC
TRBJ2-7	NA	TRBV29-1	NA	CSAAGRERQYF	TGCAGCGCAGCCGGTAGGGAGCGGCAGTACTTC
TRBJ1-5	NA	TRBV10-3	NA	CASSGASNQPQHF	TGTGCCAGCAGCGGGGCCTCCAATCAGCCCCAGCATTTT
TRBJ2-5	TRBD1	TRBV29-1	NA	CSVVTGVGETQYF	TGCAGCGTTGTGACAGGGGTGGGAGAGACCCAGTACTTC
TRBJ2-5	TRBD2	TRBV7-2	once	CASSLVAGDETQYF	TGTGCCAGCAGCTTGGTAGCGGGGGACGAGACCCAGTACTTC
TRBJ2-5	NA	TRBV19	NA	CASSMVGESETQYF	TGTGCCAGTAGTATGGTGGGAGAAAGTGAGACCCAGTACTTC
TRBJ2-5	TRBD1	TRBV6-5	few	CASSSQGADSETQYF	TGTGCCAGCAGTTCACAGGGGGCAGACTCGGAGACCCAGTACTTC
TRBJ2-3	TRBD2	TRBV29-1	NA	CSPLEASGRTDTQYF	TGCAGCCCCTTGGAGGCTAGCGGGAGGACCGATACGCAGTATTTT
TRBJ1-2	TRBD1	TRBV29-1	NA	CSVRQGVAYGYTF	TGCAGCGTTCGACAGGGGGTCGCCTATGGCTACACCTTC
TRBJ1-6	NA	TRBV7-9	many	CASSSRQNNSPLHF	TGTGCCAGCAGCTCAAGACAGAATAATTCACCCCTCCACTTT
TRBJ1-6	NA	TRBV5-8	few	CASSRDAHSPLHF	TGTGCCAGCAGCCGGGACGCTCATTCACCCCTCCACTTT
TRBJ2-7	NA	TRBV24-1	many	CATSDRDTYEQYF	TGTGCCACCAGTGATCGGGACACCTACGAGCAGTACTTC
TRBJ1-6	NA	TRBV20-1	NA	CSARDRRINSPLHF	TGCAGTGCTAGAGATCGACGGATTAATTCACCCCTCCACTTT
TRBJ1-2	TRBD1	TRBV25-1	many	CASSESEDRGHRYGYTF	TGTGCCAGCAGTGAATCCGAGGACAGGGGGCATCGCTATGGCTACACCTTC
TRBJ1-1	TRBD1	TRBV5-1	NA	CASSFTGGGGWTEAFF	TGCGCCAGCAGCTTTACAGGGGGCGGAGGATGGACTGAAGCTTTCTTT
TRBJ1-1	NA	TRBV2	NA	CASSELRVWTEAFF	TGTGCCAGCAGTGAATTGCGTGTGTGGACTGAAGCTTTCTTT
TRBJ2-1	TRBD2	TRBV2	NA	CASSDGTSGNEQFF	TGTGCCAGCAGTGACGGGACTAGCGGGAATGAGCAGTTCTTC
TRBJ1-2	NA	TRBV7-9	few	CASSSMGGDYGYTF	TGTGCCAGCAGCTCAATGGGCGGAGACTATGGCTACACCTTC
TRBJ1-3	NA	TRBV9	NA	CASSGFGDPSSGNTIYF	TGTGCCAGCAGCGGTTTCGGAGATCCGAGCTCTGGAAACACCATATATTTT
TRBJ1-2	TRBD1	TRBV9	NA	CASSEGQGGFYGYTF	TGTGCCAGCAGCGAGGGACAGGGAGGCTTCTATGGCTACACCTTC
TRBJ1-1	NA	TRBV29-1	once	CSSPWDSEAFF	TGCAGCTCCCCGTGGGACTCTGAAGCTTTCTTT
TRBJ1-5	TRBD1	TRBV15	many	CATSKGQGYNQPQHF	TGTGCCACCAGCAAGGGACAGGGATACAATCAGCCCCAGCATTTT
TRBJ1-5	NA	TRBV24-1	few	CATSDPARGPGDQPQHF	TGTGCCACCAGTGATCCCGCGCGGGGCCCGGGGGATCAGCCCCAGCATTTT
TRBJ1-4	NA	TRBV15	few	CATSRSKQEKLFF	TGTGCCACCAGCAGAAGCAAACAGGAAAAACTGTTTTTT
TRBJ2-5	TRBD1	TRBV20-1	NA	CSAFTGGGETQYF	TGCAGTGCTTTCACAGGGGGAGGAGAGACCCAGTACTTC
TRBJ1-1	NA	TRBV20-1	NA	CSADKPEKGYTEAFF	TGCAGTGCTGACAAACCCGAGAAGGGGTACACTGAAGCTTTCTTT
TRBJ1-1	NA	TRBV15	many	CATSRDEGWEAEAFF	TGTGCCACCAGCAGAGATGAGGGGTGGGAGGCTGAAGCTTTCTTT
TRBJ1-4	TRBD1	TRBV10-3	NA	CAITPGGEKLFF	TGTGCCATCACGCCAGGGGGAGAAAAACTGTTTTTT
TRBJ2-2	NA	TRBV3-1	once	CASSQDWTGELFF	TGTGCCAGCAGCCAAGATTGGACAGGGGAGCTGTTTTTT
TRBJ2-1	NA	TRBV2	NA	CASSGLASDEQFF	TGTGCCAGCAGTGGGCTAGCGAGCGATGAGCAGTTCTTC
TRBJ1-1	NA	TRBV13	many	CASSLSGPNTEAFF	TGTGCCAGCAGCTTATCGGGGCCGAACACTGAAGCTTTCTTT
TRBJ2-7	TRBD1	TRBV10-3	many	CALGQGSYEQYF	TGTGCCCTCGGACAGGGGTCGTACGAGCAGTACTTC
TRBJ2-7	NA	TRBV10-3	NA	CASSPRGDVGYEQYF	TGTGCCAGCAGTCCGAGGGGGGACGTTGGCTACGAGCAGTACTTC
TRBJ1-4	TRBD1	TRBV19	few	CASSGGQNEKLFF	TGTGCCAGTAGTGGGGGACAGAATGAAAAACTGTTTTTT
TRBJ2-5	NA	TRBV7-2	few	CASRQQGSSPQETQYF	TGTGCCAGCAGGCAGCAGGGGTCTTCTCCTCAAGAGACCCAGTACTTC
TRBJ2-2	NA	TRBV5-1	NA	CASSEAGPGELFF	TGCGCCAGCAGCGAGGCTGGGCCCGGGGAGCTGTTTTTT
TRBJ2-7	NA	TRBV12-3/TRBV12-4	few	CASSRQGGTYEQYF	TGTGCCAGCAGTCGACAGGGAGGAACCTACGAGCAGTACTTC
TRBJ2-7	TRBD2	TRBV7-2	NA	CASSLSGRLTYEQYF	TGTGCCAGCAGCCTGAGCGGGAGGTTAACCTACGAGCAGTACTTC
TRBJ2-5	NA	TRBV24-1	NA	CASSYSGGTQYF	TGTGCCAGCAGTTACTCTGGGGGGACCCAGTACTTC
TRBJ1-3	NA	TRBV2	many	CASSKRLTEGSSGNTIYF	TGTGCCAGCAGCAAACGGCTGACGGAGGGAAGCTCTGGAAACACCATATATTTT
TRBJ2-7	TRBD2	TRBV4-1	NA	CASSQELAGHNEQYF	TGCGCCAGCAGCCAAGAATTAGCGGGACACAACGAGCAGTACTTC
TRBJ1-1	NA	TRBV7-9	many	CASSSTAEAFF	TGTGCCAGCAGCTCGACAGCTGAAGCTTTCTTT
TRBJ1-2	TRBD1	TRBV5-6	NA	CASSSRTGGHYGYTF	TGTGCCAGCAGCTCAAGAACAGGGGGCCACTATGGCTACACCTTC
TRBJ1-4	TRBD1	TRBV29-1	NA	CSVVQGADEKLFF	TGCAGCGTGGTACAGGGGGCGGATGAAAAACTGTTTTTT
TRBJ1-2	NA	TRBV29-1	NA	CSVEDRHGYGYTF	TGCAGCGTTGAAGATCGGCACGGCTATGGCTACACCTTC
TRBJ1-4	NA	TRBV2	NA	CASRERLGEKLFF	TGTGCCAGCAGGGAGCGGCTAGGGGAAAAACTGTTTTTT
TRBJ2-5	NA	TRBV7-8	many	CASTQWGTTQETQYF	TGTGCCAGCACCCAGTGGGGGACAACACAAGAGACCCAGTACTTC
TRBJ2-5	NA	TRBV6-1	NA	CASTIQETQYF	TGTGCCAGCACGATACAAGAGACCCAGTACTTC
TRBJ1-1	TRBD1	TRBV25-1	NA	CASGRTGHTEAFF	TGTGCCAGCGGCAGGACAGGCCACACTGAAGCTTTCTTT
TRBJ2-3	NA	TRBV20-1	NA	CSASLHHSTDTQYF	TGCAGTGCTAGTCTACATCATAGCACAGATACGCAGTATTTT
TRBJ2-5	NA	TRBV29-1	once	CSVGPWAGDGETQYF	TGCAGCGTTGGTCCCTGGGCTGGGGATGGGGAGACCCAGTACTTC